Below, 6 T cell receptor beta chains from the same sample are listed, as sequenced in a study of cytomegalovirus exposure and HLA in healthy donors. It was with 60 Vbeta and 13 Jbeta primers that the PCR ran. TCRdb's copy holds only in-frame clones and misses some; the assay was immunoSEQ multiplex PCR. The sample yields roughly 180,000 clones, less than 85% seen once. The source material was PBMCs. Receptor source: a boy aged 2 to 9 in good health and CMV-seronegative.

This clone showed up just once. The CDR3 region has the DNA TGTGCCAGCAGTGCCGCCACAGGGTTAGGTACGCAGTATTTT. It specifies CASSAATGLGTQYF. The V and J genes are TRBV2 and TRBJ2-3; weak D call: TRBD1 (6 bases). This CDR3 region has 14 residues. CDR1 and CDR2 from the germline V gene are SNHLY and FYNNEI. Trimming left V 4 bases short and J 8 bases short, with 16 bases between.

The rearrangement links TRBV11-2 to TRBJ2-4; TRBD2 is a possible D gene (6 bases). V was pared by 4 bases and J by 6 bases, with 19 bases between. Germline CDR1 reads SGHAT; CDR2 reads FQNNGV. This CDR3 comprises 16 residues. CDR3 sequence (DNA): TGTGCCAGCAGCTGGTCCGGGACCCCCGGGGGAAACATTCAGTACTTC. It yields the protein CASSWSGTPGGNIQYF.

The gene calls are TRBV7-8 and TRBJ1-4, with a weak D call TRBD1 (5 bases). V dropped 5 bases and J dropped 7 bases, with 8 bases sitting between them. This CDR3 has 12 amino acids. From germline, CDR1 is SGHVS and CDR2 FQNEAQ. The CDR3 loop is CASSRGGEKLFF. In DNA, the CDR3 is TGTGCCAGCAGCCGGGGGGGTGAAAAACTGTTTTTT. Based on the CDR3 plus reference TRBV7-8 and TRBJ1-4, the full variable domain is GAGVSQSPRYKVAKRGQDVALRCDPISGHVSLFWYQQALGQGPEFLTYFQNEAQLDKSGLPSDRFFAERPEGSVSTLKIQRTQQEDSAVYLCASSRGGEKLFFGSGTQLSVL.

The chain carries TRBV11-2 and TRBJ2-7; 7 nucleotides line up with TRBD1. Germline V CDR1 and CDR2: SGHAT, FQNNGV. The junction had 6 bases not matched to a gene; V was cut back by 5 bases and J by 2 bases. This CDR3 spans 14 amino acids. DNA of the CDR3: TGTGCCAGCAGCCCCTCGGACAGGACCTACGAGCAGTACTTC. Its translation is CASSPSDRTYEQYF.

V and J are TRBV28 and TRBJ1-5; no clear D gene. The ends were cut back, 2 bases at V and 2 bases at J, with 10 bases in the middle. The germline CDR1 and CDR2 sequences are MDHEN and SYDVKM. This CDR3 spans 15 amino acids. The CDR3 DNA reads TGTGCCAGCAGTTTAAGCGGAGATGGCAATCAGCCCCAGCATTTT. Translated, it gives CASSLSGDGNQPQHF.

Here the CDR3 reads CASETGRGETQYF. The CDR3 nucleotides are TGCGCCAGCGAGACAGGGAGAGGGGAGACCCAGTACTTC. V is TRBV10-1 and J is TRBJ2-5; 7 nucleotides align to TRBD1. The CDR3 is 13 residues long. V was pared by 8 bases and J by 5 bases, with 8 bases of the junction left unmatched. Per germline, CDR1 WNHNN and CDR2 SYGVQD (reference sequence).